The clone carrying this TCR beta chain was seen a handful of times. Antigen specificity is unknown. These data originate in a study of tumor-infiltrating lymphocytes in localized non-small cell lung cancer. The study, taken as a whole, reports: T-cell fraction did not differ between immunotypes IM1 and IM2. Technical variation could not be separated from intratumor heterogeneity here.

The CDR3 covers 11 residues. Germline V gives CDR1 SGHTA, CDR2 FQGNSA. V was pared by 3 bases and J by 2 bases, with 1 base between. TCRdb's table, derived via immunoSEQ multiplex PCR, lists solely in-frame clones and lacks some. The table lists more than 5,500 clones, about three quarters of them singletons. The J gene is TRBJ1-2, the V gene TRBV7-2; D is unresolved. Sequencing was carried out using lung tumor tissue. The clonotype was recovered from a human donor with non-small cell lung cancer. The CDR3 DNA sequence: TGTGCCAGCAGCTTGAACTATGGCTACACCTTC. Translating gives CASSLNYGYTF. The full variable domain, in which reference TRBV7-2 and TRBJ1-2 provide the parts outside the CDR3, is GAGVSQSPSNKVTEKGKDVELRCDPISGHTALYWYRQSLGQGLEFLIYFQGNSAPDKSGLPSDRFSAERTGGSVSTLTIQRTQQEDSAVYLCASSLNYGYTFGSGTRLTVV.